Below are 12 T cell receptor beta chains sequenced from a single sample in a study of early T cells in non-severe SARS-CoV-2 infection (dated by TCRdb to the early 2020s). The method was 5' RACE. Sequencing took place on a NextSeq 500. The raw public data were reprocessed by TCRdb itself: fastp quality trimming at Q25, MiXCR clonotype calling, in-frame beta chains only. Merged by CDR3 protein, the rows form single entries marked with the most common genes and DNA. Here the sample has approximately 70,000 distinct CDR3 sequences; 10% occur a single time. The top ten hold over 6% of the sample. Sequencing was performed on whole blood, taken at baseline. The receptors here all came from an adult who was a healthcare worker with PCR-confirmed SARS-CoV-2 infection or an uninfected control (not recorded which).

This clonotype was counted only a few times. The chain couples TRBV7-3 to TRBJ2-1; possibly TRBD2 for D (5 bases). V lost 5 bases and J 7 bases, leaving 18 bases between the germline ends. The CDR3 sequence is 15 residues long. Germline-derived CDR1 and CDR2 are SGHTA and FQGTGA. CDR3 DNA sequence: TGTGCCAGCAGCCCCCGGGGTGGGTACCGGAATGAGCAGTTCTTC. This sequence encodes CASSPRGGYRNEQFF.

This clonotype was counted ten times or more. The chain couples TRBV7-9 to TRBJ1-1; 10 bases line up with TRBD1. The CDR3 contains 14 residues. With V trimmed by 3 bases and J by 10 bases, 8 bases remained unmatched. The germline CDR1 and CDR2 sequences are SEHNR and FQNEAQ (reference sequence). The DNA of the CDR3 is TGTGCCAGCAGCTTTGTCGGGACAGGGGAAGGAGCTTTCTTT. Translating it yields CASSFVGTGEGAFF.

The table lists this clonotype with many counts. The gene calls are TRBV30 and TRBJ1-3; D remains unclear. Trimming removed 0 bases at V and 0 bases at J, with 6 bases between. CDR1 and CDR2 from the germline V gene are GTSNPN and SVGIG (reference sequence). The CDR3 consists of 14 residues. CDR3 nucleotides: TGTGCCTGGAGTGTCGGCAACTCTGGAAACACCATATATTTT. Residues: CAWSVGNSGNTIYF.

This clonotype appeared a few times. The CDR3 DNA reads as TGTGCCTGGAGAGGGACAGGGAATCAGCCCCAGCATTTT. Translation: CAWRGTGNQPQHF. The chain couples TRBV30 to TRBJ1-5; 9 bases are a match to TRBD1. V trimming: 3 bases; J trimming: 4 bases; junction bases outside the gene matches: 1. This CDR3 has 13 amino acids. CDR1 is GTSNPN and CDR2 is SVGIG in the germline V gene (reference sequence).

This sequence joins TRBV9 and TRBJ2-2; 13 nucleotides line up with TRBD2. The CDR3 sequence is 20 residues long. Germline CDR1 SGDLS, CDR2 YYNGEE. V lost 1 base, J lost 0 bases, and 9 bases stayed unmatched. The CDR3 DNA follows: TGTGCCAGCAGCGTACCAGGTGGACTAGCGGGGGCGCCGAACACCGGGGAGCTGTTTTTT. Translated: CASSVPGGLAGAPNTGELFF.

This clonotype was picked up a small number of times. CDR3 region: CASSLAAMNYGYTF. The CDR3, as DNA: TGTGCCAGCAGCTTGGCCGCGATGAACTATGGCTACACCTTC. V is TRBV5-5 and J is TRBJ1-2, with D hard to call. The germline V gene has CDR1 SGHKS and CDR2 YYEKEE (reference sequence). This CDR3 is built from 14 residues. Deletions cut 0 bases from V and 2 bases from J, with 8 bases between.

The sample holds many counts of this clonotype. The chain is built from TRBV7-9 and TRBJ2-3; 7 bases agree with TRBD2. The junction had 14 bases not matched to a gene; V was cut back by 5 bases and J by 0 bases. Germline V lookup: CDR1 SEHNR, CDR2 FQNEAQ (reference sequence). The CDR3 totals 18 residues. The CDR3 nucleotides read TGTGCCAGCAGCCCCTCCCGGGTCGGGGGGAGTAGCACAGATACGCAGTATTTT. It yields the protein CASSPSRVGGSSTDTQYF.

This clonotype has at least ten counts. The chain joins TRBV9 to TRBJ2-1, with D possibly being TRBD1 (5 bases). Trimming took off 1 base at V and 9 bases at J, with 17 bases between the two ends. CDR3 length: 15 residues. CDR1 is SGDLS and CDR2 is YYNGEE in the germline V gene. CDR3 sequence (DNA): TGTGCCAGCAGCGTATCGCCCTTGGGGCAGGGTGAGCAGTTCTTC. Amino acid sequence: CASSVSPLGQGEQFF. The whole variable domain, remainder taken from reference TRBV9 and TRBJ2-1, is DSGVTQTPKHLITATGQRVTLRCSPRSGDLSVYWYQQSLDQGLQFLIQYYNGEERAKGNILERFSAQQFPDLHSELNLSSLELGDSALYFCASSVSPLGQGEQFFGPGTRLTVL.

This clonotype counts as medium-sized. The CDR3 region has the DNA TGTGCCACTAGGGGGATGACACCCCCTATTCAGTACTTC. It is translated as CATRGMTPPIQYF. The chain combines TRBV2 with TRBJ2-4; D might be TRBD1 (6 bases). The CDR3 spans 13 residues. With 10 bases removed from V and 10 bases from J, the gap between germline ends came to 20 bases. CDR1 SNHLY and CDR2 FYNNEI come from the germline V gene.

The CDR3 sequence is CASSQGSTYEQYF. CDR3 sequence (DNA): TGCGCCAGCAGCCAAGGGTCAACTTACGAGCAGTACTTC. The V call is TRBV5-1, the J call TRBJ2-7; D unresolved. The V gene's germline CDR1 is SGHRS and CDR2 YFSETQ. Deletions cut 4 bases from V and 4 bases from J, with 12 bases between. This CDR3 region has 13 residues.

This clonotype has a count of ten or more. The chain employs TRBV2 and TRBJ2-7; 11 positions agree with TRBD2. Losses at the gene ends were 7 bases for V and 3 bases for J; bases not matched to a gene: 5. The CDR3 consists of 14 residues. Germline V CDR1 and CDR2: SNHLY, FYNNEI. CDR3 sequence reads: CASKTSGVYYEQYF. DNA for the CDR3: TGTGCCAGCAAGACTAGCGGGGTGTACTACGAGCAGTACTTC.

This clonotype was seen repeatedly, ten times or more. This chain connects TRBV6-2 or TRBV6-3 to TRBJ1-3; no reliable D call. The CDR3 runs to 13 residues. V dropped 6 bases and J dropped 6 bases, with 12 bases sitting between them. Germline CDR1 MNHEY, CDR2 SVGEGT. In DNA form, the CDR3 reads TGTGCCAGCAGATTTCTTCCGGAAAACACCATATATTTT. Translation: CASRFLPENTIYF.